This T cell receptor (beta chain) stems from a study of molecular identifiers for immune sequencing clone quantification. From the PCR reads, TCRdb called clonotypes with MiXCR, one entry per CDR3 protein. The table includes about 320,000 distinct CDR3 sequences, 24% detected once. Looked up from germline, CDR1 is MGHRA and CDR2 is YSYEKL. Trimming cost V 1 base and J 0 bases; bases outside gene matches: 12. This CDR3 has 20 residues. The source of this sequence is a human donor in good health. Some libraries in this study had Jurkat cell RNA spiked in. The chain links TRBV4-1 to TRBJ2-3, with TRBD2 matching over 11 bases. Material: naive CD8+ T cells from blood, with Jurkat cell RNA spiked in. The subset: FACS-sorted CD8+CD4-CCR7+CD45RA+ naive T cells. The DNA for the CDR3 is TGCGCCAGCAGCCAAGCTATAACTAGCGGGGGCGTTATTAGCACAGATACGCAGTATTTT. Its translation: CASSQAITSGGVISTDTQYF.